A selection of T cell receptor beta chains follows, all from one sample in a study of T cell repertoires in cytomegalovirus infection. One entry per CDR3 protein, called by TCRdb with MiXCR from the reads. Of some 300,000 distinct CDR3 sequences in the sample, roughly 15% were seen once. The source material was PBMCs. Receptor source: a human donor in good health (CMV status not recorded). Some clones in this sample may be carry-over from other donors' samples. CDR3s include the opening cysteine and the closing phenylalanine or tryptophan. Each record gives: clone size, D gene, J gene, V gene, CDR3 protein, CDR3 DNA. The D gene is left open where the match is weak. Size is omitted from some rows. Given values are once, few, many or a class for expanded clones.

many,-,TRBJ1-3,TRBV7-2,CASSSGLNPGNTIYF,TGTGCCAGCAGCTCCGGACTGAATCCCGGAAACACCATATATTTT
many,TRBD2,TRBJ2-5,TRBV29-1,CSVASGAYQETQYF,TGCAGCGTCGCTAGCGGGGCGTACCAAGAGACCCAGTACTTC
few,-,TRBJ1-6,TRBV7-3,CASSFAAVGSPLHF,TGTGCCAGCAGCTTTGCGGCGGTTGGCTCACCCCTCCACTTT
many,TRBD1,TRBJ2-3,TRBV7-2,CASSRQGGTDTQYF,TGTGCCAGCAGTCGACAGGGGGGCACAGATACGCAGTATTTT
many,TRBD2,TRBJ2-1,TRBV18,CASSPQGLADNEQFF,TGTGCCAGCTCACCACAGGGACTAGCGGACAATGAGCAGTTCTTC
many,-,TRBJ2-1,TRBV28,CASMRGAYSYNEQFF,TGTGCCAGCATGAGAGGGGCGTACTCCTACAATGAGCAGTTCTTC
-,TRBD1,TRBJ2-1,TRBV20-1,CSARDRDRDFGEQFF,TGCAGTGCTAGAGATCGGGACAGGGATTTCGGTGAGCAGTTCTTC
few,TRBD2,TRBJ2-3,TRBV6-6,CASSYRQVGLADFSTDTQYF,TGTGCCAGCAGTTACAGACAGGTGGGACTAGCAGATTTTAGCACAGATACGCAGTATTTT
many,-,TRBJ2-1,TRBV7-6,CASSSGQGVYNEQFF,TGTGCCAGCAGCTCGGGACAAGGAGTATACAATGAGCAGTTCTTC
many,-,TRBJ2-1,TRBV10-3,CAISVVPGNNEQFF,TGTGCCATCAGTGTCGTTCCGGGAAACAATGAGCAGTTCTTC
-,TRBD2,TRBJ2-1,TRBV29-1,CSVGDLSGTSLFF,TGCAGCGTTGGGGATTTGTCGGGGACTAGTCTGTTCTTC
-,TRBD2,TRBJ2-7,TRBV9,CASSLGTSGIRRGNEQYF,TGTGCCAGCAGCTTGGGGACTAGCGGGATCAGGCGAGGTAACGAGCAGTACTTC
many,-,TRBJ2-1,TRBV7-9,CASSLDSISYNEQFF,TGTGCCAGCAGCTTAGATAGCATCTCCTACAATGAGCAGTTCTTC
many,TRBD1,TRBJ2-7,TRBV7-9,CASILHPGQGTAYEQYF,TGTGCCAGCATTCTTCATCCGGGACAGGGTACAGCCTACGAGCAGTACTTC
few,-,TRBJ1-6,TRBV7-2,CASSLSGQHNSPLHF,TGTGCCAGCAGCTTAAGTGGACAACATAATTCACCCCTCCACTTT
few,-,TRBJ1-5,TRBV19,CASNERGNQPQHF,TGTGCCAGTAATGAGCGGGGCAATCAGCCCCAGCATTTT
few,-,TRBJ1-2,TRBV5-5,CASSLADFYGYTF,TGTGCCAGCAGCTTAGCTGACTTCTATGGCTACACCTTC
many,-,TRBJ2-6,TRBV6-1,CASSRDTPSGANVLTF,TGTGCCAGCAGCCGGGACACCCCCTCTGGGGCCAACGTCCTGACTTTC
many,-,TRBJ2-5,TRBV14,CASSQAAAEETQYF,TGTGCCAGCAGCCAAGCCGCAGCTGAAGAGACCCAGTACTTC
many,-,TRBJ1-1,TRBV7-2,CASSLSLGLQGTEAFF,TGTGCCAGCAGCTTAAGCCTCGGATTGCAGGGCACTGAAGCTTTCTTT
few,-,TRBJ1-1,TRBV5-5,CASSLSHENTEAFF,TGTGCCAGCAGCTTGAGTCACGAGAACACTGAAGCTTTCTTT
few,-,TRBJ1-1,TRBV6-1,CASFSTNTEAFF,TGTGCCAGCTTTAGCACGAACACTGAAGCTTTCTTT
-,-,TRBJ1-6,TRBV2,CASTYGANGFWPSEDSHLHF,TGTGCCAGCACCTACGGGGCAAATGGGTTCTGGCCTTCAGAGGATTCACACCTCCACTTT
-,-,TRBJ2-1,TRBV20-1,CSARSRSQVQFF,TGCAGTGCTAGATCCCGCTCCCAGGTGCAGTTCTTC
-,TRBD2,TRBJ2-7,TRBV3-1,CASSQLAGGSGHEQYF,TGTGCCAGCAGCCAACTAGCGGGAGGGAGCGGGCACGAGCAGTACTTC
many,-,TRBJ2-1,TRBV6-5,CASSYPDRRKGQFF,TGTGCCAGCAGTTACCCTGATCGAAGGAAGGGGCAGTTCTTC
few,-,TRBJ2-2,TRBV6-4,CASSDSGLGAGELFF,TGTGCCAGCAGTGACAGCGGCTTGGGGGCCGGGGAGCTGTTTTTT
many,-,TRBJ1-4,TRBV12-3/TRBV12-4,CASSPRLKDEKLFF,TGTGCCAGCAGTCCCCGACTTAAAGATGAAAAACTGTTTTTT
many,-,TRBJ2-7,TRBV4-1,CASSRGPAAAYEQYF,TGCGCCAGCAGCCGGGGCCCGGCTGCGGCCTACGAGCAGTACTTC
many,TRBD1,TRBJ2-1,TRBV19,CASSTTGKIYNEQFF,TGTGCCAGTAGTACGACAGGGAAGATTTACAATGAGCAGTTCTTC
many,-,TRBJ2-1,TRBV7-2,CASSLEGGASYNEQFF,TGTGCCAGCAGCTTAGAAGGGGGGGCCTCCTACAATGAGCAGTTCTTC
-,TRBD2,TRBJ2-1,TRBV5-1,CASSLAGGLYYNEQFF,TGCGCCAGCAGTCTAGCGGGGGGACTATACTACAATGAGCAGTTCTTC
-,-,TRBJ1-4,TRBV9,CASSVADGRGEKLFF,TGTGCCAGCAGCGTAGCTGACGGGCGGGGTGAAAAACTGTTTTTT
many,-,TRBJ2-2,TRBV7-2,CASSRDTNTGELFF,TGTGCCAGCAGCAGGGACACCAACACCGGGGAGCTGTTTTTT
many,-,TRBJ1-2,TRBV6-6,CASRPDTTNYGYTF,TGTGCCAGCAGACCAGACACCACCAACTATGGCTACACCTTC
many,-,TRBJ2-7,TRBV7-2,CASSLEARSSYEQYF,TGTGCCAGCAGCTTAGAGGCGAGGAGCTCCTACGAGCAGTACTTC
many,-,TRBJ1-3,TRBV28,CASSTPTEDSGNTIYF,TGTGCCAGCAGTACCCCGACGGAAGACTCTGGAAACACCATATATTTT
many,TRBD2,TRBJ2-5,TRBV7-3,CASSFSPSGGFKTQYF,TGTGCCAGCAGCTTCTCCCCTAGCGGGGGGTTCAAGACCCAGTACTTC
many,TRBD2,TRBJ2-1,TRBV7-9,CASSPVAGGYNEQFF,TGTGCCAGCAGCCCCGTCGCGGGGGGCTACAATGAGCAGTTCTTC
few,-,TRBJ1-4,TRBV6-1,CASSSRGVATNEKLFF,TGTGCCAGCAGCTCGAGGGGGGTTGCAACTAATGAAAAACTGTTTTTT
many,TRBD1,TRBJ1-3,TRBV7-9,CASSFSGTGYNTIYF,TGTGCCAGCAGCTTTTCCGGGACAGGATACAACACCATATATTTT
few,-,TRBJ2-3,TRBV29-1,CSVRGRDPDTQYF,TGCAGCGTCAGGGGACGGGATCCTGATACGCAGTATTTT
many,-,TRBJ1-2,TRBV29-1,CSVVGDGGFGYTF,TGCAGCGTTGTAGGAGACGGCGGGTTTGGCTACACCTTC
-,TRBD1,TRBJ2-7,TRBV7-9,CASSQEDRAPPEQYF,TGTGCCAGCAGCCAGGAGGACAGGGCTCCCCCCGAGCAGTACTTC
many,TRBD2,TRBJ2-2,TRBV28,CASSYLGLAGVSPTGELFF,TGTGCCAGCAGTTACCTCGGACTAGCGGGAGTGTCGCCCACCGGGGAGCTGTTTTTT
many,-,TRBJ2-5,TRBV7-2,CASSSGWETQYF,TGTGCCAGCAGCTCTGGATGGGAGACCCAGTACTTC
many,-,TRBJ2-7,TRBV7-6,CASSGGERNYEQYF,TGTGCCAGCAGCGGCGGAGAGAGAAACTACGAGCAGTACTTC
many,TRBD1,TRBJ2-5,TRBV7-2,CASSLNRGRRETQYF,TGTGCCAGCAGCTTAAACAGGGGGAGAAGGGAGACCCAGTACTTC
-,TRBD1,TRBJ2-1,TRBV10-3,CAISAGRQGNNEQFF,TGTGCCATCAGTGCTGGGAGACAGGGGAACAATGAGCAGTTCTTC
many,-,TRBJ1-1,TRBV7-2,CASSSRHNTEAFF,TGTGCCAGCAGCTCCCGACATAACACTGAAGCTTTCTTT
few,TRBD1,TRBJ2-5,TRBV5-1,CASSLDRGRQTQYF,TGCGCCAGCAGCTTGGACAGGGGGAGGCAGACCCAGTACTTC
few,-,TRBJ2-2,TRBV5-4,CASSLGGYRDPGELFF,TGTGCCAGCAGCTTGGGGGGATACAGGGATCCCGGGGAGCTGTTTTTT